What follows are 25 T cell receptor beta chains derived from one specimen sequenced in a study of T cells in Graves' hyperthyroidism and ophthalmopathy (dated 2019 in TCRdb). The receptor library was made with multiplex PCR. The instrument given in TCRdb is Illumina HiSeq 2000. TCR beta CDR3 regions were amplified from RNA transcripts. The TCR CDR3 was subjected to a first round of RT-PCR using the HTBI primer set and the Qiagen OneStep RT-PCR kit. The raw public reads went through TCRdb reprocessing: fastp at Q25, MiXCR clone calling, in-frame beta chains kept. Identical CDR3 proteins give one entry, which carries the most common genes and DNA. The sample data list about 250,000 distinct CDR3 sequences, and roughly 22% of these were observed just once. The ten largest clones add up to around 62% of the sample. Material: blood. The receptors were gathered from a man aged 25 to 40 with Graves' ophthalmopathy.

V and J are TRBV7-6 and TRBJ1-4; no firm D call. The V end was cut by 7 bases, the J end by 3 bases, with 18 bases between. This CDR3 is built from 16 residues. Per germline, CDR1 SGHVS and CDR2 FNYEAQ. CDR3 loop: CASKMGSGGANEKLFF. CDR3 in DNA: TGTGCCAGCAAGATGGGGTCAGGCGGAGCTAATGAAAAACTGTTTTTT.

The rearrangement links TRBV18 to TRBJ2-7, with 7 positions matching TRBD1. The germline V gene encodes CDR1 KGHSH and CDR2 LQKENI. This CDR3 has 14 residues. Losses at the gene ends were 1 base for V and 6 bases for J; bases not matched to a gene: 6. The CDR3 bases are TGTGCCAGCTCACCACTAAACACAGGGGCCGAGCAGTACTTC. The encoded protein is CASSPLNTGAEQYF.

The sample holds a few counts of this clonotype. This chain joins TRBV14 and TRBJ1-4; D not certain. The CDR3 extends over 15 amino acids. Germline V gene data show CDR1 as SGHDN and CDR2 as FVKESK. Trimming left V 0 bases short and J 5 bases short, with 10 bases between. CDR3 nucleotide sequence: TGTGCCAGCAGCCAAGATCTGACCTACAATGAAAAACTGTTTTTT. Its protein product is CASSQDLTYNEKLFF.

The gene calls are TRBV29-1 and TRBJ1-3, with 8 bases identical to TRBD1. V dropped 5 bases and J dropped 4; count of bases not matched to a gene: 4. The germline gives CDR1 SQVTM, CDR2 ANQGSEA. CDR3 size: 13 residues. The CDR3 nucleotides read TGCAGCGTTCAACAGGGGGAAGGAAACACCATATATTTT. It is translated as CSVQQGEGNTIYF.

This clonotype was counted only a few times. CDR3 coding DNA: TGCAGTGCAGACGTAGCGGGGGGTACAGATACGCAGTATTTT. Translation: CSADVAGGTDTQYF. V usage is TRBV20-1 and J usage is TRBJ2-3; 10 bases fit TRBD2. The CDR3 extends over 14 amino acids. V shed 6 bases and J 3 bases; nucleotides not matched to a gene: 6. The germline gives CDR1 DFQATT, CDR2 SNEGSKA (reference sequence).

This clonotype was observed at least ten times. The chain is built from TRBV11-2 and TRBJ2-5, with a tentative D call TRBD1 (6 bases). The ends were cut back, 5 bases at V and 5 bases at J, with 24 bases in the middle. Germline CDR1 SGHAT, CDR2 FQNNGV. The CDR3 loop spans 17 amino acids. The CDR3 region is CASSHKQITGISETQYF. CDR3 coding DNA: TGTGCCAGCAGCCATAAACAAATTACAGGGATCAGTGAGACCCAGTACTTC.

This clonotype was seen many times. The chain combines TRBV29-1 with TRBJ1-3; no firm D call. V lost 7 bases, J lost 4 bases, and 17 bases lay in between. The V gene's germline CDR1 is SQVTM and CDR2 ANQGSEA. The CDR3 is 14 residues long. The CDR3 bases are TGCAGCGCCGAAAGTCACAGCGTCGGAAACACCATATATTTT. This codes for CSAESHSVGNTIYF.

This clonotype was found a few times. The chain combines TRBV5-1 with TRBJ1-6; 7 nucleotides match TRBD1. V was pared by 4 bases and J by 9 bases, with 7 bases of the junction left unmatched. The CDR3 totals 14 residues. Germline-derived CDR1 and CDR2 are SGHRS and YFSETQ. This CDR3 reads CASSLEGGSSPLHF. The CDR3 DNA reads as TGCGCCAGCAGCCTTGAAGGGGGCAGTTCACCCCTCCACTTT.

CDR3 in DNA: TGTGCCAGCAGCGCCGAGGGACAGGGCTCGCCTATAAGCTGGACTGAAGCTTTCTTT. This codes for CASSAEGQGSPISWTEAFF. This rearrangement joins TRBV6-2 or TRBV6-3 to TRBJ1-1; TRBD1 matches 9 bases. Per the germline V gene, CDR1 is MNHEY and CDR2 is SVGEGT. Trimming at V came to 6 bases and at J to 5 bases, leaving 22 bases not matched to a gene. The CDR3 has 19 residues.

This clonotype was found a few times. This rearrangement joins TRBV6-5 to TRBJ2-4, with D maybe TRBD1 (6 bases). The CDR3 has 14 amino acids. In germline, CDR1 is MNHEY, CDR2 SVGAGI. V lost 7 bases and J 0 bases, leaving 10 bases between the germline ends. CDR3: CASMLQGAKNIQYF. As DNA, the CDR3 is TGTGCCAGCATGTTACAGGGAGCCAAAAACATTCAGTACTTC.

This clonotype was picked up many times. This chain connects TRBV11-2 to TRBJ2-3, with no clear D. The CDR3 runs to 13 residues. The ends were cut back, 3 bases at V and 4 bases at J, with 8 bases in the middle. Germline CDR1 SGHAT, CDR2 FQNNGV. This chain's CDR3 is CASSFSPPDTQYF. The DNA of the CDR3 is TGTGCCAGCAGCTTTTCCCCTCCAGATACGCAGTATTTT.

This clonotype was counted a few times. The chain's CDR3 is CASSSWDRGLNEQFF. The CDR3 DNA sequence: TGTGCCAGCAGCTCCTGGGACAGGGGGCTCAATGAGCAGTTCTTC. The chain carries TRBV7-9 and TRBJ2-1, with TRBD1 identical over 12 bases. Germline V CDR1 and CDR2: SEHNR, FQNEAQ (reference sequence). V lost 4 bases and J lost 6; bases outside the gene matches: 4. This CDR3 is built from 15 residues.

This clonotype was seen ten or more times. The chain joins TRBV13 to TRBJ2-7; 10 positions agree with TRBD1. The CDR3 has 15 amino acids. J was trimmed by 4 bases and V by 5 bases; bases with no gene match: 8. The germline V gene encodes CDR1 PRHDT and CDR2 FYEKMQ (reference sequence). DNA for the CDR3: TGTGCCAGCAGCCTTGGACAGGGGGTGAAGTACGAGCAGTACTTC. This encodes CASSLGQGVKYEQYF.

V usage is TRBV20-1 and J usage is TRBJ2-5; D may be TRBD1 (5 bases). Trimming stripped 0 bases from V and 4 bases from J, with 18 bases between. CDR3 length: 16 amino acids. CDR1 and CDR2 from the germline V gene are DFQATT and SNEGSKA (reference sequence). The CDR3 protein is CSARDLQRQGGETQYF. The CDR3 DNA sequence: TGCAGTGCTAGAGATCTTCAACGGCAGGGCGGAGAGACCCAGTACTTC.

This clonotype was detected a few times. This chain joins TRBV6-2 or TRBV6-3 and TRBJ2-3; 8 bases match TRBD2. This CDR3 has 17 amino acids. Per the germline V gene, CDR1 is MNHEY and CDR2 is SVGEGT. J gave up 5 bases and V 6 bases, and 16 bases lay outside the gene matches. CDR3 loop: CASSPAAEAGALDTQYF. The CDR3 coding sequence is TGTGCCAGCAGCCCCGCGGCGGAAGCGGGAGCCTTAGATACGCAGTATTTT.

The rearrangement joins TRBV6-2 or TRBV6-3 to TRBJ2-1; D gene ambiguous. With 10 bases removed from V and 0 bases from J, the gap between germline ends came to 16 bases. The CDR3 is 15 residues long. Germline V gives CDR1 MNHEY, CDR2 SVGEGT. This chain's CDR3 is CATSQDSGSYNEQFF. CDR3 nucleotides: TGTGCCACCTCCCAAGACTCTGGCTCCTACAATGAGCAGTTCTTC.

In this sample, this clonotype turned up a few times. The genes are TRBV7-2 and TRBJ2-2, with 7 bases lining up with TRBD1. V was pared by 4 bases and J by 5 bases, with 7 bases of the junction left unmatched. In germline, CDR1 is SGHTA, CDR2 FQGNSA. This CDR3 is 15 amino acids long. The CDR3 sequence: CASSSGQSWTGELFF. As DNA, the CDR3 is TGTGCCAGCAGCTCGGGACAGTCTTGGACCGGGGAGCTGTTTTTT.

This clonotype occurred many times. The chain joins TRBV28 to TRBJ2-7; possibly TRBD2 for D (5 bases). The CDR3 runs 12 residues. CDR1 is MDHEN and CDR2 is SYDVKM in the germline V gene. V was pared by 9 bases and J by 3 bases, with 12 bases between. DNA for the CDR3: TGTGCCAGTGCCGAGGGTGGCTACGAGCAGTACTTC. Translated: CASAEGGYEQYF.

This clonotype has a count of ten or more. The chain has TRBV7-6 and TRBJ2-7, with a tentative D call TRBD1 (6 bases). V lost 1 base and J lost 2, with 9 bases in between. The CDR3 totals 14 residues. CDR1 SGHVS and CDR2 FNYEAQ come from the germline V gene. CDR3 DNA sequence: TGTGCCAGCAGCTTAGACGACAGGACCTACGAGCAGTACTTC. It yields the protein CASSLDDRTYEQYF.

This clonotype occurred a few times. J is TRBJ2-3 and V is TRBV6-1, with TRBD2 as a possible D gene (5 bases). Looked up from germline, CDR1 is MNHNS and CDR2 is SASEGT. V shed 6 bases and J shed 6 bases, with 13 bases lying between them. This CDR3 has 13 amino acids. The chain's CDR3 is CASRYMEADTQYF. DNA of the CDR3: TGTGCCAGCAGGTATATGGAGGCGGATACGCAGTATTTT.

This chain uses TRBV5-5 with TRBJ2-5; 7 bases align to TRBD2. The V and J ends lost 0 bases and 0 bases, in that order; junction bases with no gene match: 8. Germline assignment: CDR1 SGHKS and CDR2 YYEKEE (reference sequence). This CDR3 is built from 17 residues. The CDR3 nucleotides read TGTGCCAGCAGCTTGGGGGCCAGCGGGGCGTACCAAGAGACCCAGTACTTC. Protein product: CASSLGASGAYQETQYF.

The genes are TRBV11-2 and TRBJ2-1; D unclear. Trimming cost V 4 bases and J 6 bases, with 7 bases left between them. Germline CDR1 reads SGHAT; CDR2 reads FQNNGV. This CDR3 contains 12 residues. CDR3 nucleotide sequence: TGTGCCAGCAGCTCCGGGTCCAATGAGCAGTTCTTC. Translated: CASSSGSNEQFF. Filled out from reference TRBV11-2 and TRBJ2-1, the complete variable domain reads EAGVAQSPRYKIIEKRQSVAFWCNPISGHATLYWYQQILGQGPKLLIQFQNNGVVDDSQLPKDRFSAERLKGVDSTLKIQPAKLEDSAVYLCASSSGSNEQFFGPGTRLTVL.

This clonotype was seen a few times. The J gene is TRBJ2-3, the V gene TRBV15, with TRBD2 identical over 8 bases. This CDR3 has 17 residues. V lost 0 bases to trimming and J lost 3 bases; unmatched junction nucleotides: 8. Germline CDR1 reads LNHNV; CDR2 reads YYDKDF (reference sequence). This chain's CDR3 is CATSRDAGGRMTDTQYF. In nucleotides, the CDR3 is TGTGCCACCAGCAGAGATGCGGGGGGCCGTATGACAGATACGCAGTATTTT.

This clonotype was observed a handful of times. V usage is TRBV7-9 and J usage is TRBJ2-7; possibly TRBD2 for D (6 bases). The CDR3 extends over 13 amino acids. In germline, CDR1 is SEHNR, CDR2 FQNEAQ (reference sequence). Deletions cut 7 bases from V and 6 bases from J, with 16 bases between. CDR3 in amino acids: CASTRGGTLEQYF. CDR3 in DNA: TGTGCCAGCACGCGGGGCGGGACGCTCGAGCAGTACTTC. Looking up the rest from reference TRBV7-9 and TRBJ2-7 gives the full variable domain: DTGVSQNPRHKITKRGQNVTFRCDPISEHNRLYWYRQTLGQGPEFLTYFQNEAQLEKSRLLSDRFSAERPKGSFSTLEIQRTEQGDSAMYLCASTRGGTLEQYFGPGTRLTVT.

The table lists this clonotype with many counts. The chain carries TRBV5-1 and TRBJ2-7, with 7 bases that match TRBD1. Trimming took 4 bases from V and 3 from J; bases not matched to a gene: 13. The CDR3 spans 16 residues. Germline V gene lookup returns CDR1 SGHRS and CDR2 YFSETQ. The CDR3 here is CASSPGAWDRIYEQYF. CDR3 nucleotides: TGCGCCAGCAGCCCCGGGGCGTGGGACAGAATCTACGAGCAGTACTTC.